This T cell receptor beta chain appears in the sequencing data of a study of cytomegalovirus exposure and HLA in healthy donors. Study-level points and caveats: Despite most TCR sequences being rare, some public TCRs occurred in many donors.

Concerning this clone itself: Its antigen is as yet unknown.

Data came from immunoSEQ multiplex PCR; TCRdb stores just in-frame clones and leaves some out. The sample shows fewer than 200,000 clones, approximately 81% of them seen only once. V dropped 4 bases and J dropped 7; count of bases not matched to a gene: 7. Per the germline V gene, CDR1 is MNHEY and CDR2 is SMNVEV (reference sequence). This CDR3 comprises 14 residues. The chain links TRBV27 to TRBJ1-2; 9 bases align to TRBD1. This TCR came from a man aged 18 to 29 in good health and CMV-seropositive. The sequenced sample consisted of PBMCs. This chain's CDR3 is CASSWGQGQVGYTF. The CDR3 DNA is TGTGCCAGCAGTTGGGGACAGGGACAGGTTGGCTACACCTTC.